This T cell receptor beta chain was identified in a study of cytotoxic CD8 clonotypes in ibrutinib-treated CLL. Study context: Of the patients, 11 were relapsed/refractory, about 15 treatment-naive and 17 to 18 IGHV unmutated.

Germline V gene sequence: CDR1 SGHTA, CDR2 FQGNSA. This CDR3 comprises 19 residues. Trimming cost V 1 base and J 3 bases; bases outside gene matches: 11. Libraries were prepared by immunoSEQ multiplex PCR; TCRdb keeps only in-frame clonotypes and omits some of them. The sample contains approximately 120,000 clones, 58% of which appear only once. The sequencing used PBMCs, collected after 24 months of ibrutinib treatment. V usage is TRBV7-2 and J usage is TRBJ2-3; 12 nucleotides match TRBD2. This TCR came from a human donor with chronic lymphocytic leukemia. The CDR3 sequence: CASSLETGGLAGGTDTQYF. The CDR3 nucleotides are TGTGCCAGCAGCTTAGAAACAGGAGGGCTAGCGGGGGGGACAGATACGCAGTATTTT.